This T cell receptor beta chain was sequenced for a study of blood T cell repertoires in COVID-19. Study summary: The cDNA or gDNA used as material had been derived from T cells, B-cell-depleted T cells, or PBMCs.

Data came from immunoSEQ multiplex PCR; TCRdb stores just in-frame clones and leaves some out. This table has about 110,000 clones, roughly 80% appearing once. CDR1 is SGHRS and CDR2 is YFSETQ in the germline V gene. Losses at the gene ends were 4 bases for V and 6 bases for J; bases not matched to a gene: 8. The CDR3 extends over 14 amino acids. The source material was peripheral blood. The sequence was obtained from a human donor in a cohort sampled during active COVID-19. This sequence joins TRBV5-1 and TRBJ1-1; TRBD1 aligns across 8 bases. CDR3 in amino acids: CASSPTGVGAEAFF. The CDR3 DNA follows: TGCGCCAGCAGCCCGACAGGGGTTGGAGCTGAAGCTTTCTTT.